The table lists the clone carrying this TCR beta chain with many counts. These data are taken from a study of identical twins. TCRdb re-called the 5' RACE reads through MiXCR, storing one row per CDR3 protein. The data hold about 250,000 distinct CDR3 sequences, with roughly 8% observed a single time. With V trimmed by 3 bases and J by 1 base, 4 bases remained unmatched. Germline V lookup: CDR1 SGHVS, CDR2 FNYEAQ. CDR3 size: 16 residues. These data were also reused for a study on yellow fever vaccine responses in identical twins.

The specimen was CD8+ T cells sorted from blood. V and J are TRBV7-6 and TRBJ2-1, with TRBD2 matching over 9 bases. This sequence originates from a woman aged 18-35 years in good health. The CDR3 sequence is CASSLALAGSYNEQFF. CDR3 bases: TGTGCCAGCAGCTTGGCTCTAGCGGGGTCCTACAATGAGCAGTTCTTC. Combining the CDR3 with reference TRBV7-6 and TRBJ2-1 gives the whole variable domain GAGVSQSPRYKVTKRGQDVALRCDPISGHVSLYWYRQALGQGPEFLTYFNYEAQQDKSGLPNDRFSAERPEGSISTLTIQRTEQRDSAMYRCASSLALAGSYNEQFFGPGTRLTVL.